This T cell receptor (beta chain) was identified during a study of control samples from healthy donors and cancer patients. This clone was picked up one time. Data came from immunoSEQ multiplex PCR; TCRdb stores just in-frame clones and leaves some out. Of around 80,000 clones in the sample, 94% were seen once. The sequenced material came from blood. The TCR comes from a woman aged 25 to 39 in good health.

CDR3 nucleotide sequence: TGTGCCAGCAGTGCGACAGGGCGAAACACTGAAGCTTTCTTT. Its protein is CASSATGRNTEAFF. The chain carries TRBV27 and TRBJ1-1, with 7 bases aligning to TRBD1. Germline V lookup: CDR1 MNHEY, CDR2 SMNVEV (reference sequence). V was clipped by 5 bases and J by 2 bases; unmatched bases: 5. CDR3 length equals 14 residues.